The T cell receptor (beta chain) described here comes from a study of blood T cell repertoires in COVID-19. Background on the study: Sample material is recorded as cDNA or gDNA derived from T cells, B-cell-depleted T cells, or PBMCs.

CDR1 is SNHLY and CDR2 is FYNNEI in the germline V gene. The CDR3 length is 14 residues. The V and J ends lost 7 bases and 0 bases respectively, with 10 bases between them. The age range of participants was 18 to 89 years, with residence in around 22 US areas. Participants' own reports of clinical history determined their cohort assignment. Donors in Cohort 3 counted as recovered after two negative PCRs, clearance, or symptom resolution. Assay: immunoSEQ multiplex PCR; the TCRdb copy retains only in-frame clones and omits some. The table has about 130,000 clones, 75% to 90% seen once. This TCR was sampled from a man aged 25-40 years who had recovered from COVID-19. V gene TRBV2 combines with J gene TRBJ1-3; no firm D call. What was sequenced was PBMCs or T cells enriched from blood (not recorded which). The CDR3 region is CASKGENSGNTIYF. The CDR3 DNA is TGTGCCAGCAAAGGAGAAAACTCTGGAAACACCATATATTTT. The full variable domain, with the rest looked up from reference TRBV2 and TRBJ1-3, is EPEVTQTPSHQVTQMGQEVILRCVPISNHLYFYWYRQILGQKVEFLVSFYNNEISEKSEIFDDQFSVERPDGSNFTLKIRSTKLEDSAMYFCASKGENSGNTIYFGEGSWLTVV.